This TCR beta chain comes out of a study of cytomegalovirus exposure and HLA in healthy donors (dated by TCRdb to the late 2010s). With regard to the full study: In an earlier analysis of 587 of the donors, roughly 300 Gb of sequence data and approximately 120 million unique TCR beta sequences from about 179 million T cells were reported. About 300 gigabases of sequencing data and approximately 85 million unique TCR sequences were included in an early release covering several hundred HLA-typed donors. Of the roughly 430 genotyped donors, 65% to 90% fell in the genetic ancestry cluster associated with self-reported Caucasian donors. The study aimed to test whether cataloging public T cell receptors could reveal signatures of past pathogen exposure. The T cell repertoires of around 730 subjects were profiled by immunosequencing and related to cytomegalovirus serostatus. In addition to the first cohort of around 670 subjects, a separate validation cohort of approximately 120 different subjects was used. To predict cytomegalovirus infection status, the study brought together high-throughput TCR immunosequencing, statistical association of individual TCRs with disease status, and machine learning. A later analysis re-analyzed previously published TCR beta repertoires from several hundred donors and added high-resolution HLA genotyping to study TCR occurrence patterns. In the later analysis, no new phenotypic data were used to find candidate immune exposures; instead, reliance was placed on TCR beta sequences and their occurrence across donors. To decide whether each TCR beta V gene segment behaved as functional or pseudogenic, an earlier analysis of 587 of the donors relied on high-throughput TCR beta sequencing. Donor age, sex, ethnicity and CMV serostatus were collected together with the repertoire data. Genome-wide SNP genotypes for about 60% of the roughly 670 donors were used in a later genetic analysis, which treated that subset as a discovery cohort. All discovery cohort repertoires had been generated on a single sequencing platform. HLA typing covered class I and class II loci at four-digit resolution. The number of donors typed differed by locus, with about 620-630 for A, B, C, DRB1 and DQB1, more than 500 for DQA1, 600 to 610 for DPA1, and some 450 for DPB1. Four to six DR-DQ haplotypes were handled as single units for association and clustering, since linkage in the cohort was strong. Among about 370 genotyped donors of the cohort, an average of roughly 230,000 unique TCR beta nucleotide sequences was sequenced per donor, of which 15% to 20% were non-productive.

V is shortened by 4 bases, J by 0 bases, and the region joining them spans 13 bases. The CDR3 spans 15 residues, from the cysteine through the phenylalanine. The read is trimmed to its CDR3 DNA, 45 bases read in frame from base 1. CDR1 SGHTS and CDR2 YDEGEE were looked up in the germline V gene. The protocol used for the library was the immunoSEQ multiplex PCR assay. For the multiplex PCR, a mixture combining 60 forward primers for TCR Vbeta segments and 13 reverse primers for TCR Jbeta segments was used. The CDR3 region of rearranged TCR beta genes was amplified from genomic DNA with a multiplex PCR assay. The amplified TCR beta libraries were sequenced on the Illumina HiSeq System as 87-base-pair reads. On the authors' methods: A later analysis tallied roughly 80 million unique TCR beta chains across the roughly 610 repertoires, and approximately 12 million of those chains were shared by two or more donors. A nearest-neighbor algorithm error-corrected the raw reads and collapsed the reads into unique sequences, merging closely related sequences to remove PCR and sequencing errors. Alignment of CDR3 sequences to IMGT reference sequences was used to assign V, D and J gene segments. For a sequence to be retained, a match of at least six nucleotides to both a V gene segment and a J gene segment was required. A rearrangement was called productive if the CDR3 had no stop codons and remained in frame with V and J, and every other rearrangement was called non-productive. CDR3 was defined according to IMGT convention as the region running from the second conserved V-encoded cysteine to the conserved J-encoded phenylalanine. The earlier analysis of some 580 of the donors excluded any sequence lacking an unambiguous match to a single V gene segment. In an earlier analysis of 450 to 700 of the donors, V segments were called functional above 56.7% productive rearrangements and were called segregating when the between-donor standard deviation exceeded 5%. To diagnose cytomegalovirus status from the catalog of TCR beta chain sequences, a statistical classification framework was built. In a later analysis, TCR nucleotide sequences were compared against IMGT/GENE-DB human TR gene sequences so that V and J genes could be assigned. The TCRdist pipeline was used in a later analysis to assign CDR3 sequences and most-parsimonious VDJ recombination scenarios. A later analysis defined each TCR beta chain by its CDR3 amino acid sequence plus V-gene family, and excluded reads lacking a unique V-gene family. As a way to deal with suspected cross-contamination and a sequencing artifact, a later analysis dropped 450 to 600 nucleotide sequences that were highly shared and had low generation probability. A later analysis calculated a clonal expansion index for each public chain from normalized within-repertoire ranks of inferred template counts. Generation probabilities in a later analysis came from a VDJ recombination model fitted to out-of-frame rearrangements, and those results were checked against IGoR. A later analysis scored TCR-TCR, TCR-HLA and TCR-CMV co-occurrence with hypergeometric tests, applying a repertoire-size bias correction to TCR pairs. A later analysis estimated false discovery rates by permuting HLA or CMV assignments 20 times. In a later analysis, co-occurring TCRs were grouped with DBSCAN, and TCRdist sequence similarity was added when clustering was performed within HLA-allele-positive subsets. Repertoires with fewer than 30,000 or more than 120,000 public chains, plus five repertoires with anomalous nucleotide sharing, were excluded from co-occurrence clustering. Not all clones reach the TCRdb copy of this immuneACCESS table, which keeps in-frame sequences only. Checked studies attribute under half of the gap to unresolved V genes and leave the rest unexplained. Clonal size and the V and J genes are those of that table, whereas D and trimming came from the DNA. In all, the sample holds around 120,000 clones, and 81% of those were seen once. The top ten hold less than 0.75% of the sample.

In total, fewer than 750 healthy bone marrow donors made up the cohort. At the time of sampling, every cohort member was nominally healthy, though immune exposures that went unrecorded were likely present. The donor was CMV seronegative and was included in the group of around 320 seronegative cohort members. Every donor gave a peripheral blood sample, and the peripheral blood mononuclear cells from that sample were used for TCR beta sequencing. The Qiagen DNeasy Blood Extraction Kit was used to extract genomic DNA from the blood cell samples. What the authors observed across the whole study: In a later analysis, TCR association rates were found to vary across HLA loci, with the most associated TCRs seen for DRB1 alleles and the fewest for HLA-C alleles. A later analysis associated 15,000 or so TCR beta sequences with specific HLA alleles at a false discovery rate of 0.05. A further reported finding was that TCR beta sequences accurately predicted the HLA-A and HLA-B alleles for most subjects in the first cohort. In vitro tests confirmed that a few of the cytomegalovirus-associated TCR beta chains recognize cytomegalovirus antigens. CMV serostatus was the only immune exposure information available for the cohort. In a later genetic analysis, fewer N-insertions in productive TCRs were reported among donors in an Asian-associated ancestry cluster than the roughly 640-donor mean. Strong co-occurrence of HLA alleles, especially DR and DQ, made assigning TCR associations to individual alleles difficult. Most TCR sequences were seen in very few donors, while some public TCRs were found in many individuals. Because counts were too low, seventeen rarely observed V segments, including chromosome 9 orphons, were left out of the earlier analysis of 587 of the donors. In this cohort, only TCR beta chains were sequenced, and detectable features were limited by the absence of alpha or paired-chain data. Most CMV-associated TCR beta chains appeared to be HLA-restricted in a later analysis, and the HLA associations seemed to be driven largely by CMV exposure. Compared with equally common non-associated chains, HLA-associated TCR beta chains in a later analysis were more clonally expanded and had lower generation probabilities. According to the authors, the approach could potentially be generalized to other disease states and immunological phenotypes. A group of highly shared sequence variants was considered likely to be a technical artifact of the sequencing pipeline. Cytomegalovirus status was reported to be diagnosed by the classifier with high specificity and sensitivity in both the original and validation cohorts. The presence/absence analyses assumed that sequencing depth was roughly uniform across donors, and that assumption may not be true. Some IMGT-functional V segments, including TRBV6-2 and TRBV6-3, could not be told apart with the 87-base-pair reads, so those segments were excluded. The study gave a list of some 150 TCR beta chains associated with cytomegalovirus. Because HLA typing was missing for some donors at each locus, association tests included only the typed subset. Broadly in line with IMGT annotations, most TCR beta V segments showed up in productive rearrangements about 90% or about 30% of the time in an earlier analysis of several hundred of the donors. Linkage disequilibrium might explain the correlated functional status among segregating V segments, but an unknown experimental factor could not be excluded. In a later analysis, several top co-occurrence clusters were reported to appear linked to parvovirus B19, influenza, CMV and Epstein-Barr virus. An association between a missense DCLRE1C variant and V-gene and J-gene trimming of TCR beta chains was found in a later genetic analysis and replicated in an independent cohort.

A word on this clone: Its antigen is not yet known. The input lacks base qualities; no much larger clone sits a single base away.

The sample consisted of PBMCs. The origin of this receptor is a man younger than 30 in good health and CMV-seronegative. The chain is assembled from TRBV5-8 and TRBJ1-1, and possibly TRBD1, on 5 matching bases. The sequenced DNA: TGTGCCAGCAGCGGAAGGGGTCTCCTGAACACTGAAGCTTTCTTT. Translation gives CASSGRGLLNTEAFF.